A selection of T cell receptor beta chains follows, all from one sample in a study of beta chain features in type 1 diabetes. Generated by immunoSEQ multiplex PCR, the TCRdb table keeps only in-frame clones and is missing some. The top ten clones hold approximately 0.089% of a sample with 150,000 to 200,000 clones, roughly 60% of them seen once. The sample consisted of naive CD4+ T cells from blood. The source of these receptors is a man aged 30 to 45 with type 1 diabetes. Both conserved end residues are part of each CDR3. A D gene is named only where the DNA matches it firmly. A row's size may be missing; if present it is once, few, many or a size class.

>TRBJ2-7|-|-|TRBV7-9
TGTGCCAGCAGCTTAGACCAAGTCGGGTGGCTTAAGGAGCAGTACTTC
CASSLDQVGWLKEQYF
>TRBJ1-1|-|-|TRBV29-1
TGCAGCGTTGACCGGGCTGAGAACACTGAAGCTTTCTTT
CSVDRAENTEAFF
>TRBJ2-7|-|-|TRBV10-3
TGTGCCAGCAGTCCCTTGTTGGGCGAGCAGTACTTC
CASSPLLGEQYF
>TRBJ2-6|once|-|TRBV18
TGTGCCAGCTCACCCGGGCGAGCTGGGGCCAACGTCCTGACTTTC
CASSPGRAGANVLTF
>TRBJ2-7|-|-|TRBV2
TGTGCCAGCAGTGACGGCATGGAGTCCTACGAGCAGTACTTC
CASSDGMESYEQYF
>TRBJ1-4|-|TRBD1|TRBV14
TGTGCCAGCAGCACGCGACAGGGAGGAAAACTGTTTTTT
CASSTRQGGKLFF
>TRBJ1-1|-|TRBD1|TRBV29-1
TGCAGCGTTGAAGGGACAGGGAGTAACATGAACACTGAAGCTTTCTTT
CSVEGTGSNMNTEAFF
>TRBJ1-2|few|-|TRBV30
TGTGCCTGGAGTGTTCTCCAGGGTCCCTATGGCTACACCTTC
CAWSVLQGPYGYTF
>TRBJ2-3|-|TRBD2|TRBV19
TGTGCCAGTAGGGAGCGGGGCCCGCTAAATACGCAGTATTTT
CASRERGPLNTQYF
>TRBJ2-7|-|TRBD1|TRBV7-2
TGTGCCAGCAGCCGACCCACGGGACAGTCCTCCTACGAGCAGTACTTC
CASSRPTGQSSYEQYF
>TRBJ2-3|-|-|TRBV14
TGTGCCAGCAGCCTAGACCGGGTAACAGATACGCAGTATTTT
CASSLDRVTDTQYF
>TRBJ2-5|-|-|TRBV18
TGTGCCAGCTCACCACCGGAGGGAGCGCAAGAGACCCAGTACTTC
CASSPPEGAQETQYF
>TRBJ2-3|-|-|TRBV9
TGTGCCAGCAGCTCGGGACTGAGGGGTAGCACAGATACGCAGTATTTT
CASSSGLRGSTDTQYF
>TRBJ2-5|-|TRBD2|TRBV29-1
TGCAGCGCAGCGGGGGGGCAAGAGACCCAGTACTTC
CSAAGGQETQYF
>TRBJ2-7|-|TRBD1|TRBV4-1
TGCGCCAGCAGCCAACCGGGACAGTTTAGCTCCTACGAGCAGTACTTC
CASSQPGQFSSYEQYF
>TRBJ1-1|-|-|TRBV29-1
TGCAGCTCCAGACCCCTAGGGGACACTGAAGCTTTCTTT
CSSRPLGDTEAFF
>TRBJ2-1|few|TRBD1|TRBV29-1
TGCAGCGCGCACAGGGGGAAGGATGAGCAGTTCTTC
CSAHRGKDEQFF
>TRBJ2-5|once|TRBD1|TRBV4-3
TGCGCCAGCAGCCAAAATCCGACAGGGCAAGAGACCCAGTACTTC
CASSQNPTGQETQYF
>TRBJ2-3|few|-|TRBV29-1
TGCAGCACGCGTTTTGCGGATACGCAGTATTTT
CSTRFADTQYF
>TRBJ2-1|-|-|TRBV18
TGTGCCAGCTCATCACAAGCCGTGAGGGGGGGATCCTACAATGAGCAGTTCTTC
CASSSQAVRGGSYNEQFF
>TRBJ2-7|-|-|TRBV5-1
TGCGCCAGCAGCTTGGACATCTACGAGCAGTACTTC
CASSLDIYEQYF
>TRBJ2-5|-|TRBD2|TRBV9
TGTGCCAGCAGCGTAGGACTAGCGGGGGCCGTACAAGAGACCCAGTACTTC
CASSVGLAGAVQETQYF
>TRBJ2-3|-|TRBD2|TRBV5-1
TGCGCCAGCAGCTTGGCCGCTAGCGGGGGGTACACAGATACGCAGTATTTT
CASSLAASGGYTDTQYF
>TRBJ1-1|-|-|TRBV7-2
TGTGCCAGCAGCTTAGTGGCCAGCAACACTGAAGCTTTCTTT
CASSLVASNTEAFF
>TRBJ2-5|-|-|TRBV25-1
TGTGCCAGCAGCGGCCGGGGAGAGACCCAGTACTTC
CASSGRGETQYF
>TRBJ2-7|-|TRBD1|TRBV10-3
TGTGCCAGCGGGACAGGATATACCTACGAGCAGTACTTC
CASGTGYTYEQYF